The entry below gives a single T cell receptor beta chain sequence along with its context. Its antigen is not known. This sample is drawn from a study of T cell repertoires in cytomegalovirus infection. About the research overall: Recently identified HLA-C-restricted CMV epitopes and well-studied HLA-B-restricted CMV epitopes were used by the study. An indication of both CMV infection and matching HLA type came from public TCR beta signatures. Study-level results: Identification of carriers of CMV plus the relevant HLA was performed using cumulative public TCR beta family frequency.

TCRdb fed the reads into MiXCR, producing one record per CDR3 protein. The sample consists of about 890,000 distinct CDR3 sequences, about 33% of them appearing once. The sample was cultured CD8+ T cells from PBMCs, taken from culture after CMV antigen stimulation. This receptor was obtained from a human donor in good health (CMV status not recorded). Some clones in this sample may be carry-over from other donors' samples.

This CDR3 reads CATAVRSYSGNTIYF. Written as DNA, the CDR3 is TGTGCCACCGCTGTTCGGTCGTACTCTGGAAACACCATATATTTT. The rearrangement joins TRBV15 to TRBJ1-3; D gene unclear. The V end was cut by 8 bases, the J end by 0 bases, with 14 bases between. The CDR3 length is 15 residues. CDR1 and CDR2 from the germline V gene are LNHNV and YYDKDF (reference sequence). The full variable domain, its missing parts supplied by reference TRBV15 and TRBJ1-3, is DAMVIQNPRYQVTQFGKPVTLSCSQTLNHNVMYWYQQKSSQAPKLLFHYYDKDFNNEADTPDNFQSRRPNTSFCFLDIRSPGLGDTAMYLCATAVRSYSGNTIYFGEGSWLTVV.